The clone carrying this T cell receptor (beta chain) was detected a few times. What it binds is unknown. This entry comes from a study of identical twins. TCRdb itself ran the 5' RACE reads through MiXCR, one entry per CDR3 protein. The sample lists hundreds of thousands of distinct CDR3 sequences, 9% to 15% occurring once. Study findings and constraints: Modelling approaches yielded underestimates of out-of-frame TCR alpha sharing between monozygotic twins.

V lost 5 bases to trimming and J lost 4 bases, with 11 bases between them. Germline CDR1 and CDR2: LNHDA and SQIVND (reference sequence). The CDR3 spans 13 residues. The same sample was also used in a study of yellow fever vaccine responses in identical twins.

The clonotype comes from a woman younger than 30 in good health. Sequenced sample: CD8+ T cells sorted from blood. The V gene is TRBV19, the J gene TRBJ1-1; D is uncertain. This CDR3 reads CASSGKGGTEAFF. Written as DNA, the CDR3 is TGTGCCAGTAGTGGAAAAGGAGGCACTGAAGCTTTCTTT.